This T cell receptor beta chain was recovered during a study of blood T cell repertoires in COVID-19. Overall study: Acute-phase and convalescent COVID-19 samples originated in the United States, Italy and Spain. PBMCs, B-cell-depleted T cells, or T cells provided the cDNA or gDNA that made up the material.

CDR1 is MGHRA and CDR2 is YSYEKL in the germline V gene. Trimming removed 4 bases from V and 4 bases from J; junction bases left unmatched: 5. There are 16 residues in the CDR3. Authors' methods: Estimated nucleated cell counts came from reference gene primer amplification. The table came from immunoSEQ multiplex PCR; TCRdb's copy has only in-frame clones and leaves some out. The V and J calls and clone size were taken over from that table, and D and trimming were inferred from the DNA. Counted here are 81,000 or so clones, approximately 86% occurring once; the ten biggest clones make up roughly 12%.

This clonotype originated in a woman in her seventies with active or convalescent COVID-19. The rearrangement links TRBV4-1 to TRBJ1-6, with 9 bases aligning to TRBD1. The sequencing sample was made of peripheral blood. The CDR3 DNA follows: TGCGCCAGCAGCCCAACGGGGACAGGGTATAATTCACCCCTCCACTTT. It yields the protein CASSPTGTGYNSPLHF.